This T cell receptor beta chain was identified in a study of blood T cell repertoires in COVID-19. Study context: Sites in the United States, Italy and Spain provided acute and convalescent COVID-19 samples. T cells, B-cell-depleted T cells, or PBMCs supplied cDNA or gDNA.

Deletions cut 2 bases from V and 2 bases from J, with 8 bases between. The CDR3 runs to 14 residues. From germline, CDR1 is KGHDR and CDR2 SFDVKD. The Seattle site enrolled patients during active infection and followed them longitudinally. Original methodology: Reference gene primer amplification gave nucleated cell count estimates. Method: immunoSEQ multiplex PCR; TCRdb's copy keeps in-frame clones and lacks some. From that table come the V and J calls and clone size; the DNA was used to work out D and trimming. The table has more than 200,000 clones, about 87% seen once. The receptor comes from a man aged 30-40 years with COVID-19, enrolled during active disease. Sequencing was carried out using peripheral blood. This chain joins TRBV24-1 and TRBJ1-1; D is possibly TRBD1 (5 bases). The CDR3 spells CATSDWTPNTEAFF. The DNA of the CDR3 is TGTGCCACCAGTGATTGGACACCTAACACTGAAGCTTTCTTT.